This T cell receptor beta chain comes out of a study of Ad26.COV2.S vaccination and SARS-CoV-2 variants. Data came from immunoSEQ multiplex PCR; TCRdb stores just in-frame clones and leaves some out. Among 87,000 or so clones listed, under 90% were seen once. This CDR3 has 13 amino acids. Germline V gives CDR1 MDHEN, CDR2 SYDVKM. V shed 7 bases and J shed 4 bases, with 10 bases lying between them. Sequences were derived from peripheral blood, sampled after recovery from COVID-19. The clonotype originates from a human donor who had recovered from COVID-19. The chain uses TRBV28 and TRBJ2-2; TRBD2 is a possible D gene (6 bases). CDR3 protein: CASIWGGTGELFF. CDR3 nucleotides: TGTGCCAGCATTTGGGGAGGCACCGGGGAGCTGTTTTTT.